The entry that follows covers one TCR beta chain sequence. This clone was seen once. Its binding antigen is unknown. No base qualities exist here, and no much larger clone lies one base off it. V is reduced by 4 bases and J by 1 base, leaving a spacing of 13 bases between them. Measured from the cysteine to the phenylalanine, the CDR3 is 15 residues long. This entry keeps only the CDR3 DNA: 45 bases, framed from base 1. The germline V gene encodes CDR1 MRHNA and CDR2 SNTAGT. Using the deep immunoSEQ assay, TCR CDR3 regions were amplified from genomic DNA by multiplex PCR. Extracted genomic DNA from each cell subset was distributed evenly across all wells of several immunoSEQ 96-well plates, and each plate was treated as a replicate. For sorted subsets, each replicate PCR was loaded with approximately 200 ng genomic DNA, equivalent to 30,000 or so T cell genomes. Purified libraries were quantified with a Qubit 3.0 fluorometer, sized on a Bioanalyzer 2100, and re-quantified with the KAPA Library Quantification kit. A separate single-read 150-cycle Illumina NextSeq 550 flow cell was used to sequence each immunoSEQ 96-well plate. In the paper's pipeline: Because the immunoSEQ output held only junctional sequences and lacked quality scores, the filtering could not match the filtering applied to full-length reads. To assign V/J genes and CDR3, sequences were annotated against IMGT germline references using PyIR, a Python wrapper for IgBLAST v1.9. Reads were filtered out if the reads had weak V/J assignments (E-value above 1e-6), no CDR3, stop codons, out-of-frame junctions, or ambiguous translated residues. A V3J clonotype was defined by an identical inferred V gene, J gene, and CDR3 amino acid sequence. The percentage overlap between two repertoires was calculated by dividing the number of shared unique clonotypes by the size of the smaller repertoire. Richness of each repertoire was evaluated using RTK rarefaction, the Chao1 estimator, and Recon v2.1 estimates of unobserved clonotypes. For all TCRbeta clonotypes obtained by the gDNA method from a few donors, generation probabilities were computed with OLGA. Sourced from immuneACCESS, this table was stored by TCRdb with only in-frame sequences that have V and J called. A share of the clones is absent; for the studies checked, an unresolved V gene accounts for under half, and the remainder has no known explanation. The DNA gave D and trimming, while V, J and clone size come from that table. The sample table shows roughly 1,800,000 clones, and approximately 95% are seen once. 1.2% of the sample is held by the ten biggest clonotypes.

This sample was taken from a study of shared clonotypes between healthy human individuals (dated by TCRdb to the early 2020s). Regarding the complete study: The cohort comprised two women and a few men aged 18 to 49 years. The study deeply sequenced blood TCR repertoires of 5 or 6 healthy adults to estimate repertoire size and the extent of clonotype sharing between individuals. Each donor's leukapheresis produced roughly between roughly 0.85 and 9.5 billion PBMCs. Per donor, three plates each were used for CD4 naive and CD4 memory, two for CD8 naive, and one for CD8 memory. To increase sequencing depth and limit assay-specific biases, TCR repertoire library preparation and sequencing were carried out by different laboratories using diverse techniques. What the study reported, not specific to this receptor: Naive subsets generally had larger estimated clonotype richness than memory subsets. Clonotypes shared by all four sorted-subset donors showed higher generation probabilities than non-shared clonotypes. Sampling was limited to blood, and TCR repertoires in tissue likely differ from TCR repertoires in blood. Incomplete sequencing was indicated by rarefaction of sorted-subset datasets, despite the large sequencing depth. Pairwise subsampling led to the expectation that sequencing depth would affect the degree of clonotype sharing among donors. Sharing across a few donors was observed for approximately 4.6% of naive CD4, under 4% of naive CD8, 2% to 2.5% of memory CD4, and around 0.4% of memory CD8 clonotypes. Because the study included only a small number of donors, the genetic and exposure-history diversity represented was limited.

CD8 naive samples were CD45RO-negative cells positively selected for CCR7, giving a CD45RA+CCR7+ population that excluded TemRA cells. Donors were healthy HIV-negative adults with no recently reported acute infections or vaccinations. All donors were Caucasian adults living in Nashville, Tennessee, USA. Blood was collected by leukapheresis, and PBMCs were isolated by Ficoll-Histopaque density gradient centrifugation and then cryopreserved in liquid nitrogen vapor phase. Purity and quantity of every magnetically sorted T cell population were checked by analytical flow cytometry. Each sorted fraction had its genomic DNA isolated and then quantified by UV absorbance on a Nanodrop 2000c.

Sequencing was done on a sample of naive CD8+ T cells sorted from blood. This sample's cell subset or site label indicates: CD45RA+CCR7+. The source is a young man in good health. The chain joins TRBV6-4 to TRBJ1-1; a tentative D match to TRBD1 spans 5 bases. CDR3 loop: CASSGWGMRNTEAFF. The nucleotides read TGTGCCAGCAGTGGGTGGGGGATGAGGAACACTGAAGCTTTCTTT.